These 21 T cell receptor beta chains originate from one sample sequenced in a study of regulatory T cells in long-lasting Graves disease (dated by TCRdb to 2020 to 2022). The time point label, as the study defines it: persistent/refractory GD, antithyroid drugs over 5 years with positive TRAb. RNA was extracted from PBMCs in TRIzol for both TCR sequencing and RNA sequencing. To prepare the library, multiplex PCR was applied. Instrument used: Illumina HiSeq 4000. CDR3 regions were amplified by Arm-PCR with iRepertoire HTBI primers to construct TCR beta libraries. TCRdb reprocessed the public reads (quality trimming at Q25 with fastp, clone calling with MiXCR) and kept in-frame beta chains. Rows matching on CDR3 protein sequence are summarized as one entry with the most common DNA and genes. This sample gives 350,000 to 500,000 distinct CDR3 sequences in total; roughly 21% of them show up just once. The top ten clonotypes cover over 11% of the sample.

The sequencing used peripheral blood mononuclear cells (PBMCs), collected when the disease was refractory, from a patient treated with antithyroid drugs. The receptors were gathered from a female donor with Graves disease.

The chain has TRBV20-1 and TRBJ2-7; D is perhaps TRBD2 (5 bases). V was pared by 6 bases and J by 2 bases, with 14 bases between. This CDR3 has 13 residues. CDR1 DFQATT and CDR2 SNEGSKA come from the germline V gene (reference sequence). The CDR3 coding sequence is TGCAGTGCCCGTCCAGCGGAGCCCTACGAGCAGTACTTC. Residues: CSARPAEPYEQYF.

Only a few counts were recorded for this clonotype. The rearrangement links TRBV6-2 or TRBV6-3 to TRBJ1-1; the D gene is possibly TRBD1 (5 bases). Germline CDR1 reads MNHEY; CDR2 reads SVGEGT. The CDR3 has 13 residues. V was pared by 2 bases and J by 7 bases, with 11 bases between. Here the CDR3 reads CASSYGQDIEAFF. CDR3 DNA sequence: TGTGCCAGCAGTTACGGCCAGGACATTGAAGCTTTCTTT.

This clonotype was seen a few times. This chain links TRBV6-2 or TRBV6-3 with TRBJ2-7; D is undetermined. This CDR3 has 14 residues. The V gene lost 5 bases and the J gene lost 2 bases, with 13 bases spanning the gap. Germline values: CDR1 MNHEY, CDR2 SVGEGT. This chain's CDR3 is CASSDVGITYEQYF. For the CDR3, the DNA is TGTGCCAGCAGTGATGTAGGGATTACCTACGAGCAGTACTTC.

This clonotype came up a few times. The CDR3 spells CASSLGSGGYQPQHF. The CDR3 DNA follows: TGTGCCAGCAGCTTAGGGTCAGGGGGCTATCAGCCCCAGCATTTT. The rearrangement uses TRBV7-9 and TRBJ1-5; TRBD1 matches at 8 bases. V lost 1 base and J lost 5; bases outside the gene matches: 4. Germline lookup yields CDR1 SEHNR and CDR2 FQNEAQ (reference sequence). The CDR3 spans 15 residues.

There are many counts of this clonotype. The J gene is TRBJ2-7, the V gene TRBV3-1; D might be TRBD1 (5 bases). CDR1 is LGHDT, CDR2 YNNKEL, per germline (reference sequence). This CDR3 comprises 13 residues. Trimming left V 4 bases short and J 3 bases short, with 10 bases between. The CDR3 is CASSLRQGYEQYF. The DNA of the CDR3 is TGTGCCAGCAGCCTCAGGCAGGGCTACGAGCAGTACTTC.

As concerns this clonotype: This may be a read error: a much more frequent sequence differs by one nucleotide. The rearrangement uses TRBV3-1 and TRBJ1-2, with a possible D match to TRBD1 (5 bases). Trimming removed 4 bases from V and 1 base from J, with 13 bases in between. Germline values: CDR1 LGHDT, CDR2 YNNKEL (reference sequence). This CDR3 has 15 amino acids. This CDR3 is CASSPEGDSNYGYTF. Here the CDR3 DNA reads TGTGCCAGCAGCCCGGAGGGAGACAGTAACTATGGCTACACCTTC.

The sample holds many counts of this clonotype. V gene TRBV28 combines with J gene TRBJ1-1; unclear D gene. CDR1 MDHEN and CDR2 SYDVKM come from the germline V gene. V gave up 3 bases and J gave up 4 bases, with 12 bases separating them. This CDR3 spans 14 amino acids. The CDR3: CASSLRAEGTEAFF. DNA of the CDR3: TGTGCCAGCAGTTTGAGGGCAGAAGGCACTGAAGCTTTCTTT.

This clonotype has just a few counts. This chain links TRBV25-1 with TRBJ1-3; 7 nucleotides match TRBD1. CDR1 is MGHDK, CDR2 SYGVNS, per germline. The CDR3 is 15 residues long. J gave up 4 bases and V 6 bases, and 9 bases lay outside the gene matches. In DNA form, the CDR3 reads TGTGCCAGCAGCCCCAGGACAGGATACGGAAACACCATATATTTT. Translation gives CASSPRTGYGNTIYF.

This chain joins TRBV13 and TRBJ2-2; D uncertain. This CDR3 comprises 14 residues. Germline-derived CDR1 and CDR2 are PRHDT and FYEKMQ (reference sequence). V shed 5 bases and J shed 2 bases, with 9 bases lying between them. The chain's CDR3 is CASSAYLNTGELFF. DNA of the CDR3: TGTGCCAGCAGCGCTTACTTAAACACCGGGGAGCTGTTTTTT.

The table lists this clonotype with many counts. The chain combines TRBV20-1 with TRBJ2-5, with a tentative D call TRBD1 (5 bases). The CDR3 runs 12 residues. Trimming pared 6 bases from V and 5 bases from J, leaving 13 bases between. Germline CDR1 is DFQATT and CDR2 is SNEGSKA (reference sequence). The CDR3 nucleotides are TGCAGTGCAGGGGAAACGTACGAGACCCAGTACTTC. It is translated as CSAGETYETQYF.

For this clonotype: A much larger clone differs from this one at a single base, so this may be a read error. The genes are TRBV12-3 or TRBV12-4 and TRBJ2-7, with TRBD2 matching over 10 bases. This CDR3 region has 16 residues. DNA of the CDR3: TGTACCAGCAGTTCTAGCGGGAGAGGTGCTTACTACGAGCAGTACTTC. Translated, it gives CTSSSSGRGAYYEQYF.

As for this clonotype: This CDR3 is missing its conserved last phenylalanine or tryptophan, likely due to a read error. The V and J genes are TRBV6-9 and TRBJ2-3; TRBD1 might be the D (6 bases). The ends were cut back, 4 bases at V and 4 bases at J, with 15 bases in the middle. The germline gives CDR1 MNHGY, CDR2 SVAAGI. The CDR3 spans 15 residues. Here the CDR3 reads CASSFVQGASDTQYL. CDR3 bases: TGTGCCAGCAGTTTTGTACAGGGTGCGTCAGATACGCAGTATCTT.

This clonotype was counted between two and nine times. This rearrangement joins TRBV20-1 to TRBJ1-4, with 8 bases that match TRBD1. CDR3 size: 15 residues. J lost 6 bases, V lost 2 bases, and 8 bases had no gene match. Germline V CDR1 and CDR2: DFQATT, SNEGSKA (reference sequence). Here the CDR3 reads CSARFQDREYEKLFF. CDR3 bases: TGCAGTGCTAGATTCCAGGACAGGGAGTATGAAAAACTGTTTTTT.

This clonotype showed up just a few times. The chain uses TRBV15 and TRBJ1-2; D ambiguous. Germline V CDR1 and CDR2: LNHNV, YYDKDF (reference sequence). The CDR3 covers 14 residues. Trimming took off 0 bases at V and 4 bases at J, with 9 bases between the two ends. CDR3 DNA: TGTGCCACCAGCAGAGAACCCAGGAGCTATGGCTACACCTTC. This gives the protein CATSREPRSYGYTF.

Worth noting for this clonotype: Given the absence of the conserved phenylalanine or tryptophan at the CDR3 end, a read error is likely. The chain is built from TRBV9 and TRBJ1-1, with TRBD1 matching over 10 bases. Germline V gene data show CDR1 as SGDLS and CDR2 as YYNGEE. V trimming: 2 bases; J trimming: 3 bases; junction bases outside the gene matches: 1. The CDR3 loop spans 14 amino acids. Here the CDR3 reads CASSVGQGDTEAFL. The CDR3 DNA reads as TGTGCCAGCAGCGTCGGACAGGGGGACACTGAAGCTTTCCTT.

The chain uses TRBV27 and TRBJ1-2; 9 bases are shared with TRBD1. Looked up from germline, CDR1 is MNHEY and CDR2 is SMNVEV (reference sequence). This CDR3 region has 13 residues. V was clipped by 8 bases and J by 7 bases; unmatched bases: 8. The CDR3 coding sequence is TGTGCCAGCTCCGCAACAGGGGGCTTTGGCTACACCTTC. It is translated as CASSATGGFGYTF.

The sample holds one count of this clonotype. The V call is TRBV28, the J call TRBJ1-1, with D perhaps matching TRBD1 (5 bases). Germline CDR1 reads MDHEN; CDR2 reads SYDVKM. With 6 bases removed from V and 0 bases from J, the gap between germline ends came to 14 bases. The CDR3 extends over 15 amino acids. The CDR3 DNA reads TGTGCCAGCAGACATGGGGCACAGTTGAACACTGAAGCTTTCTTT. Encoded protein: CASRHGAQLNTEAFF.

This clonotype was detected many times. The rearrangement joins TRBV7-3 to TRBJ1-6; 8 nucleotides agree with TRBD1. From germline, CDR1 is SGHTA and CDR2 FQGTGA. J was trimmed by 10 bases and V by 4 bases; bases with no gene match: 9. The CDR3 spans 15 residues. The CDR3 DNA reads TGTGCCAGCAGCTCCCCTGGCAGGGGGCTATCACCCCTCCACTTT. Translation gives CASSSPGRGLSPLHF.

This clonotype was observed many times. The CDR3 bases are TGTGCCTGGAGTGTCAGGGTTCCCTACGAGCAGTACTTC. This codes for CAWSVRVPYEQYF. The rearrangement links TRBV30 to TRBJ2-7, with D possibly matching TRBD1 (5 bases). This CDR3 region has 13 residues. Germline CDR1 and CDR2: GTSNPN and SVGIG (reference sequence). Trimming shortened V by 0 bases and J by 2 bases, and 8 bases separated the two germline ends.

A remark on this clonotype: The likely explanation is a read error, given a far larger clone one base away. V is TRBV12-3 or TRBV12-4 and J is TRBJ1-2; 11 bases are shared with TRBD1. This CDR3 spans 16 amino acids. The chain's CDR3 is CDSSPTRTGGTYGYTF. DNA for the CDR3: TGTGACAGCAGTCCCACCCGGACAGGGGGCACCTATGGCTACACCTTC.

This clonotype showed up just a few times. The chain employs TRBV5-5 and TRBJ2-6; D is uncertain. V lost 3 bases, J lost 1 base, and 8 bases lay in between. Per the germline V gene, CDR1 is SGHKS and CDR2 is YYEKEE (reference sequence). The CDR3 has 15 residues. The CDR3 DNA sequence: TGTGCCAGCAGCTCCCAGGCGTCTGGGGCCAACGTCCTGACTTTC. Its translation: CASSSQASGANVLTF.